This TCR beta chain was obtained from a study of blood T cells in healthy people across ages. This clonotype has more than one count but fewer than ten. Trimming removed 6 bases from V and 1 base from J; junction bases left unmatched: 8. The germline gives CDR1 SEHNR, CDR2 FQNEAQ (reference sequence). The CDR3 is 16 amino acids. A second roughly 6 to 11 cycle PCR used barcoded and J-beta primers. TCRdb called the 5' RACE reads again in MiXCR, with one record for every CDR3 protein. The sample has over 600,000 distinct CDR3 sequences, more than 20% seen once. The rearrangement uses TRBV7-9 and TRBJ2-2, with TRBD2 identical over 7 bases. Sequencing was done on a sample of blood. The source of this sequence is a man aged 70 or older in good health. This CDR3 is CASSYGLVQNTGELFF. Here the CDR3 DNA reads TGTGCCAGCAGTTACGGACTAGTCCAGAACACCGGGGAGCTGTTTTTT.